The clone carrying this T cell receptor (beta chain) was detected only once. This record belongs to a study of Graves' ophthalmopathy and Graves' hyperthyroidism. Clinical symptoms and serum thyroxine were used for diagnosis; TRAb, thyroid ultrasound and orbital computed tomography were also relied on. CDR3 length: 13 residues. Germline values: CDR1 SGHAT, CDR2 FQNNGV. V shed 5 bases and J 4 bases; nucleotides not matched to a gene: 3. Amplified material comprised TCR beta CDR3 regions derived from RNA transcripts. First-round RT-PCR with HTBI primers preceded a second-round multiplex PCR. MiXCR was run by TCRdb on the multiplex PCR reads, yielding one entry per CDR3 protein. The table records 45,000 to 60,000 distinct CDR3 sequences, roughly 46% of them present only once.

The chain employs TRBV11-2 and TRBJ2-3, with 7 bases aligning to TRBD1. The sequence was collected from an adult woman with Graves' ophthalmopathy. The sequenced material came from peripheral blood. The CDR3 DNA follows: TGTGCCAGCAGCGGTCAGGGGGCAGATACGCAGTATTTT. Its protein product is CASSGQGADTQYF.